Here is one T cell receptor (beta chain) with its context. The data belong to a study of T cells in Graves' hyperthyroidism and ophthalmopathy. Study-level information: Peripheral blood was drawn at first diagnosis, prior to all treatment.

Amplified regions were TCR beta CDR3 sequences from RNA transcripts. The HTBI primer set drove a first-round RT-PCR of the TCR CDR3. TCRdb re-analysed the multiplex PCR reads in MiXCR, keeping a single row per CDR3 protein. Of approximately 590,000 distinct CDR3 sequences listed, around a sixth are singletons. Germline-derived CDR1 and CDR2 are ENHRY and SYGVKD. The CDR3 is 14 residues long. V lost 3 bases, J lost 7 bases, and 13 bases lay in between. The V gene is TRBV10-3, the J gene TRBJ1-5; D gene ambiguous. The material sequenced was blood. This receptor was obtained from a woman in her 30s with Graves' hyperthyroidism. CDR3 residues: CAISEAPSSQPQHF. The CDR3 DNA reads as TGTGCCATCAGTGAAGCCCCCAGTTCCCAGCCCCAGCATTTT.